These 3 T cell receptor beta chains originate from one sample sequenced in a study of T cells of healthy individuals. MiXCR, applied by TCRdb to the 5' RACE reads, yields one record per CDR3 protein. The sample carries approximately 50,000 distinct CDR3 sequences, under 15% recorded once. The receptors derive from a human donor in good health.

The sample holds a few counts of this clonotype. The chain is built from TRBV6-5 and TRBJ2-5; D gene unclear. Looked up from germline, CDR1 is MNHEY and CDR2 is SVGAGI. The CDR3 spans 13 residues. Trimming left V 4 bases short and J 5 bases short, with 11 bases between. The chain's CDR3 is CASSLAGLETQYF. CDR3 in DNA: TGTGCCAGCAGTTTAGCCGGGTTGGAGACCCAGTACTTC.

This clonotype was found many times. V gene TRBV5-1 combines with J gene TRBJ1-5; no clear D gene. V dropped 1 base and J dropped 1 base, with 6 bases sitting between them. Looked up from germline, CDR1 is SGHRS and CDR2 is YFSETQ. The CDR3 consists of 14 residues. The chain's CDR3 is CASSLQGSNQPQHF. The DNA of the CDR3 is TGCGCCAGCAGCTTGCAAGGGAGCAATCAGCCCCAGCATTTT.

This clonotype was seen a few times. The chain uses TRBV11-2 and TRBJ2-7, with 10 bases aligning to TRBD1. Germline values: CDR1 SGHAT, CDR2 FQNNGV. The trim removed 4 bases at V and 5 bases at J, leaving 8 bases unmatched. CDR3 length equals 15 residues. In DNA form, the CDR3 reads TGTGCCAGCAGCTCGGGGGGGGACAGGGGCGACGAGCAGTACTTC. Protein sequence: CASSSGGDRGDEQYF.